A selection of T cell receptor beta chains follows, all from one sample in a study of control samples from healthy donors and cancer patients. Generated by immunoSEQ multiplex PCR, the TCRdb table keeps only in-frame clones and is missing some. The sample includes some 120,000 clones, approximately 84% seen only once; the top ten take around 1.8%. The specimen was blood. These receptors originate from a man aged 18-30 years in good health. Both conserved end residues are part of each CDR3. A D gene is named only where the DNA matches it firmly. The listing skips clone size in some rows; elsewhere it reads once, few, many or a size class.

d_call: TRBD1
v_call: TRBV15
j_call: TRBJ2-5
clone_size: NA
cdr3_aa: CATSQGQQETQYF
cdr3_nt: TGTGCCACCAGCCAGGGACAGCAAGAGACCCAGTACTTC

d_call: NA
v_call: TRBV30
j_call: TRBJ2-3
clone_size: NA
cdr3_aa: CAWNFDRTRAYF
cdr3_nt: TGTGCCTGGAATTTTGACAGGACCAGGGCGTATTTT

d_call: TRBD2
v_call: TRBV11-2
j_call: TRBJ2-7
clone_size: NA
cdr3_aa: CASSLDWRTSSYEQYF
cdr3_nt: TGTGCCAGCAGCTTAGATTGGAGGACTAGCTCCTACGAGCAGTACTTC

d_call: NA
v_call: TRBV11-2
j_call: TRBJ2-7
clone_size: NA
cdr3_aa: CASSLAGRYEQYF
cdr3_nt: TGTGCCAGCAGTCTTGCAGGGAGGTACGAGCAGTACTTC

d_call: TRBD1
v_call: TRBV6-2/TRBV6-3
j_call: TRBJ1-1
clone_size: NA
cdr3_aa: CASSWGQVWNTEAFF
cdr3_nt: TGTGCCAGCAGTTGGGGACAGGTATGGAACACTGAAGCTTTCTTT

d_call: NA
v_call: TRBV29-1
j_call: TRBJ2-7
clone_size: NA
cdr3_aa: CSVDKGYEQYF
cdr3_nt: TGCAGCGTTGACAAGGGGTACGAGCAGTACTTC

d_call: NA
v_call: TRBV10-3
j_call: TRBJ2-3
clone_size: NA
cdr3_aa: CAIRISSTDTQYF
cdr3_nt: TGTGCCATCAGGATCAGTAGCACAGATACGCAGTATTTT

d_call: TRBD2
v_call: TRBV6-5
j_call: TRBJ2-3
clone_size: few
cdr3_aa: CASSYGSGRGTDTQYF
cdr3_nt: TGTGCCAGCAGTTACGGGAGCGGGAGAGGTACAGATACGCAGTATTTT

d_call: NA
v_call: TRBV10-1
j_call: TRBJ2-7
clone_size: NA
cdr3_aa: CASSERPGRRGNYEQYF
cdr3_nt: TGCGCCAGCAGTGAACGTCCGGGGAGGAGGGGCAACTACGAGCAGTACTTC

d_call: TRBD1
v_call: TRBV28
j_call: TRBJ1-5
clone_size: NA
cdr3_aa: CASRNVRGTGVPNQPQHF
cdr3_nt: TGTGCCAGCAGGAACGTTAGAGGGACAGGGGTTCCTAATCAGCCCCAGCATTTT

d_call: TRBD1
v_call: TRBV30
j_call: TRBJ1-2
clone_size: once
cdr3_aa: CAWIGQGINGYTF
cdr3_nt: TGTGCCTGGATAGGACAGGGGATCAATGGCTACACCTTC

d_call: NA
v_call: TRBV6-5
j_call: TRBJ1-2
clone_size: few
cdr3_aa: CASSYSGLHSGGGYTF
cdr3_nt: TGTGCCAGCAGTTACTCGGGGCTCCATTCGGGAGGTGGCTACACCTTC

d_call: NA
v_call: TRBV5-1
j_call: TRBJ1-3
clone_size: NA
cdr3_aa: CASSFGGEVVGNTIYF
cdr3_nt: TGCGCCAGCAGCTTTGGGGGAGAGGTAGTCGGAAACACCATATATTTT

d_call: NA
v_call: TRBV6-5
j_call: TRBJ2-7
clone_size: NA
cdr3_aa: CASSYSISSREVEQYF
cdr3_nt: TGTGCCAGCAGTTACTCGATATCGAGCAGGGAGGTCGAGCAGTACTTC

d_call: NA
v_call: TRBV5-1
j_call: TRBJ2-7
clone_size: few
cdr3_aa: CASSLMGEGGPDYEQYF
cdr3_nt: TGCGCCAGCAGCTTGATGGGAGAGGGTGGGCCCGACTACGAGCAGTACTTC

d_call: NA
v_call: TRBV5-4
j_call: TRBJ1-2
clone_size: few
cdr3_aa: CASSLEADGYTF
cdr3_nt: TGTGCCAGCAGCTTGGAAGCAGATGGCTACACCTTC

d_call: NA
v_call: TRBV6-1
j_call: TRBJ1-1
clone_size: NA
cdr3_aa: CASSDGGDGLAFF
cdr3_nt: TGTGCCAGCAGTGACGGGGGGGACGGTCTCGCTTTCTTT